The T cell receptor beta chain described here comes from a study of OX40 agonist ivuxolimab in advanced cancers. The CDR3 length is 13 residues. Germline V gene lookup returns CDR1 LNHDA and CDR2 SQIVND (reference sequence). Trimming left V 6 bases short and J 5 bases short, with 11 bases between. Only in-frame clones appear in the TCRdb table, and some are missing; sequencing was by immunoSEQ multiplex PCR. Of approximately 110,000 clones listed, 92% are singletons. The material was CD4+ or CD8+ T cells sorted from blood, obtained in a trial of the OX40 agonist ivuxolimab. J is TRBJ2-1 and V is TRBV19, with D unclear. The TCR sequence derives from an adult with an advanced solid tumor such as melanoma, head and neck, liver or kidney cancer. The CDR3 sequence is CASRERPNNEQFF. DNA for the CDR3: TGTGCCAGTAGGGAGAGACCTAACAATGAGCAGTTCTTC.